This entry describes one T cell receptor (beta chain). Measured with immunoSEQ multiplex PCR; TCRdb has only the in-frame clones, and not every one. The table records approximately 2,300,000 clones, around 92% of them present only once. The germline V gene has CDR1 SGHRS and CDR2 YFSETQ. This CDR3 has 14 amino acids. This record comes from a study of shared clonotypes between healthy human individuals. Sequenced material: naive CD4+ T cells from PBMCs. Stated subset: CD45RA+ positively selected. The receptor's source is a man aged 18-30 years in good health. Some clones in this sample may be carry-over from other donors' samples. The genes are TRBV5-1 and TRBJ2-5; tentatively, D is TRBD1 (6 bases). Matching the DNA end better, TRBJ2-7 makes the J call doubtful. CDR3 sequence: CASSLTGSSYEQYF. The CDR3 DNA reads as TGCGCCAGCAGCCTAACAGGGAGCTCCTACGAGCAGTACTTC.